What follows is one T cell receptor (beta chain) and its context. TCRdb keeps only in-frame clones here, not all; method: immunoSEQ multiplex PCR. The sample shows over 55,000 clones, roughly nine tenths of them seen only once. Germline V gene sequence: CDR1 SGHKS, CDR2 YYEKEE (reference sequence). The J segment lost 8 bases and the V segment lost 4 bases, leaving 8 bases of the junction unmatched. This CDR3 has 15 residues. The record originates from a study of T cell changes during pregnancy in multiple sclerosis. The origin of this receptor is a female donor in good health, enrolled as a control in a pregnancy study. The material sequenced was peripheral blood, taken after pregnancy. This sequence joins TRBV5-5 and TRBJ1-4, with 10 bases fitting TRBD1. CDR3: CASSLDRGWGEKLFF. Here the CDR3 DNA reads TGTGCCAGCAGCCTGGACAGGGGGTGGGGCGAAAAACTGTTTTTT.